This TCR beta chain was observed in a study of blood T cell repertoires in COVID-19. Study context: Whether acute or convalescent, the COVID-19 samples came from the United States, Italy and Spain. Sources were T cells, B-cell-depleted T cells, or PBMCs; the material itself was cDNA or gDNA.

In the original analysis: Reference gene primer amplification gave nucleated cell count estimates. Sequencing was performed with immunoSEQ multiplex PCR; in TCRdb, only in-frame clones are kept and a portion is missing. V and J calls and clone size are as listed in that table; D and trimming were resolved from the DNA. The table records around 120,000 clones, around 83% of them present only once. Per germline, CDR1 SGHAT and CDR2 FQNNGV. V shed 1 base and J shed 4 bases, with 10 bases lying between them. This CDR3 is 15 amino acids long. The sample taken for sequencing was peripheral blood. The origin of this receptor is a human donor in a cohort sampled during active COVID-19. V is TRBV11-2 and J is TRBJ1-4; possible D gene TRBD1, 5 bases. As DNA, the CDR3 is TGTGCCAGCAGCTTAGGGGGACTGGGTAATGAAAAACTGTTTTTT. Amino acids: CASSLGGLGNEKLFF.